One sample yielded the 15 T cell receptor beta chains listed below, sequenced in a study of molecular identifiers for immune sequencing clone quantification. TCRdb recomputed calls from the PCR reads with MiXCR, one row per CDR3 protein. In the table there are 460,000 or so distinct CDR3 sequences, around a fifth of which are singletons. The sample consisted of naive CD8+ T cells from blood, with Jurkat cell RNA spiked in. The sample's subset: FACS-sorted CD8+CD4-CCR7+CD45RA+ naive T cells. Source of these receptors: a human donor in good health. Some libraries in this study had Jurkat cell RNA spiked in.

This clonotype was counted a few times. The chain links TRBV9 to TRBJ1-1; tentatively, D is TRBD1 (5 bases). The V and J ends lost 3 bases and 5 bases respectively, with 17 bases between them. CDR1 and CDR2 from the germline V gene are SGDLS and YYNGEE. This CDR3 has 15 amino acids. CDR3 nucleotide sequence: TGTGCCAGCAGCGCCGTCGACAGTTCTTATACTGAAGCTTTCTTT. Residues: CASSAVDSSYTEAFF.

The chain uses TRBV12-3 or TRBV12-4 and TRBJ2-2, with D possibly matching TRBD1 (6 bases). The CDR3 spans 15 residues. V shed 5 bases and J shed 6 bases, with 16 bases lying between them. The DNA for the CDR3 is TGTGCCAGCAGTCTTTCGGCAGGGGAGCCCGGGGAGCTGTTTTTT. It is translated as CASSLSAGEPGELFF.

In the case of this clonotype: This may come from a read error, since a much larger clone is one base off. J is TRBJ1-5 and V is TRBV4-1, with no clear D. This CDR3 is 16 amino acids long. Trimming took off 3 bases at V and 3 bases at J, with 15 bases between the two ends. Germline CDR1 is MGHRA and CDR2 is YSYEKL. The CDR3 sequence is CASSQDGLDNNQPQHF. The CDR3 bases are TGCGCCAGCAGCCAGGACGGACTAGATAACAATCAGCCCCAGCATTTT.

Details on this clonotype: A much larger clone differs from this one at a single base, so this may be a read error. V gene TRBV12-3 or TRBV12-4 combines with J gene TRBJ2-6; D might be TRBD2 (6 bases). This CDR3 has 17 residues. The CDR3 protein is CASGGYGQSSGANVMTF. CDR3 bases: TGTGCCAGTGGGGGGTACGGGCAAAGCTCTGGGGCCAACGTCATGACTTTC.

This clonotype has a handful of counts. The rearrangement uses TRBV12-2 and TRBJ2-7; the tabulated D call, TRBD2, remains unverified against the DNA. TRBV12-2 is a pseudogene. The CDR3 has 22 residues. The CDR3 spells CASRSLKVLGLAGGWSSYEQYF. The CDR3 nucleotides read TGTGCAAGTCGCTCGCTTAAGGTACTTGGACTAGCGGGGGGCTGGAGCTCCTACGAGCAGTACTTC.

In its sample, this clonotype was seen many times. The chain couples TRBV27 to TRBJ2-2; TRBD2 aligns across 10 bases. The ends lost 7 bases at V and 8 bases at J; junction bases unmatched: 13. Germline lookup yields CDR1 MNHEY and CDR2 SMNVEV (reference sequence). CDR3 length: 16 residues. Written as DNA, the CDR3 is TGTGCCAGCATCGGGAGCCTAGCGGGAGTCTCTGGGGAGCTGTTTTTT. Translated, it gives CASIGSLAGVSGELFF.

This clonotype has just a few counts. The V and J genes are TRBV5-4 and TRBJ2-7; D may correspond to TRBD1 or TRBD2 (5 bases each). The germline gives CDR1 SGHNT, CDR2 YYREEE (reference sequence). Trimming removed 0 bases at V and 5 bases at J, with 12 bases between. This CDR3 has 14 residues. The CDR3 spells CASSLEAGTHEQYF. DNA of the CDR3: TGTGCCAGCAGCTTGGAGGCAGGGACCCACGAGCAGTACTTC.

As for this clonotype: At one boundary the junction diverges from the germline segment, which might be a read error. This chain links TRBV6-2 or TRBV6-3 with TRBJ1-5; 8 bases map to TRBD1. The CDR3 covers 19 residues. Germline CDR1 and CDR2: MNHEY and SVGEGT. In nucleotides, the CDR3 is TGTGCCAGCAGAACTTTTTCCGGGACAGGATTATATAGCAATCAGCCCCGGCATTTT. This gives the protein CASRTFSGTGLYSNQPRHF.

CDR3 bases: TGTGCCAGCAGTGAAGGGATGAGCACAGATACGCAGTATTTT. Amino acid sequence: CASSEGMSTDTQYF. The chain uses TRBV2 and TRBJ2-3; D not resolved. The V end lost 1 base, the J end lost 0 bases, and 5 bases lay between the germline ends. Germline V gene data show CDR1 as SNHLY and CDR2 as FYNNEI. CDR3 length: 14 residues.

The chain combines TRBV11-2 with TRBJ2-7; TRBD2 matches 10 bases. The V and J ends lost 5 bases and 13 bases, in that order; junction bases with no gene match: 8. The length of the CDR3 is 12 residues. Germline CDR1 SGHAT, CDR2 FQNNGV. The CDR3 coding sequence is TGTGCCAGCAGCGACGGACTAGCGGAACCCTACTTC. It translates to CASSDGLAEPYF. The variable domain in full, with the rest retrieved from reference TRBV11-2 and TRBJ2-7, is EAGVAQSPRYKIIEKRQSVAFWCNPISGHATLYWYQQILGQGPKLLIQFQNNGVVDDSQLPKDRFSAERLKGVDSTLKIQPAKLEDSAVYLCASSDGLAEPYFGPGTRLTVT.

This clonotype was counted only a few times. V is TRBV4-3 and J is TRBJ2-7; 9 bases align to TRBD1. CDR1 LGHNA and CDR2 YSLEER come from the germline V gene. The J segment lost 5 bases and the V segment lost 4 bases, leaving 6 bases of the junction unmatched. The CDR3 totals 14 residues. CDR3 DNA: TGCGCCAGCAGCCGCGGACAGGGGAGCAACGAGCAGTACTTC. This gives the protein CASSRGQGSNEQYF.

Many counts were recorded for this clonotype. The chain links TRBV28 to TRBJ2-3; no reliable D call. Trimming left V 8 bases short and J 2 bases short, with 17 bases between. There are 15 residues in the CDR3. Germline CDR1 is MDHEN and CDR2 is SYDVKM. CDR3 bases: TGTGCCAGCTGTGCCTTCTCCCTTTCCACAGATACGCAGTATTTT. Amino acids: CASCAFSLSTDTQYF.

V usage is TRBV6-2 or TRBV6-3 and J usage is TRBJ2-7, with TRBD2 identical over 9 bases. Germline loops: CDR1 MNHEY, CDR2 SVGEGT. V was clipped by 0 bases and J by 3 bases; unmatched bases: 3. The CDR3 has 15 amino acids. The CDR3 nucleotides are TGTGCCAGCAGTTACTCTAGCGGGAGTGTCTACGAGCAGTACTTC. Its protein is CASSYSSGSVYEQYF.

This clonotype was seen at least ten times. This chain connects TRBV25-1 to TRBJ2-7; D possibly corresponds to TRBD1 (5 bases). Trimming stripped 5 bases from V and 1 base from J, with 18 bases between. The length of the CDR3 is 16 residues. The germline V gene has CDR1 MGHDK and CDR2 SYGVNS. CDR3 region: CASSPSRDNPSYEQYF. CDR3 sequence (DNA): TGTGCCAGCAGTCCTTCCAGGGATAATCCATCCTACGAGCAGTACTTC.

On this clonotype: A much more abundant neighbour one base away suggests this may be a read error. The chain combines TRBV27 with TRBJ2-2; 7 bases map to TRBD1. Per the germline V gene, CDR1 is MNHEY and CDR2 is SMNVEV (reference sequence). The CDR3 is made up of 14 amino acids. Written as DNA, the CDR3 is TGTGTCAGCAGTTTATTTAGGGGGCCCGGGGAGCTGTTTTTT. It translates to CVSSLFRGPGELFF.